One sample yielded the 2 T cell receptor beta chains listed below, sequenced in a study of T cells in Graves' hyperthyroidism and ophthalmopathy. It was RNA transcripts that yielded the amplified TCR beta CDR3 regions. HTBI primers were employed in a first-round RT-PCR of the TCR CDR3. From the multiplex PCR reads, TCRdb called clonotypes with MiXCR, one entry per CDR3 protein. The repertoire holds 300,000 to 450,000 distinct CDR3 sequences, around 13% seen once, with about 10% in the top ten. Sample: blood. These receptors all come from a woman in her fifties or sixties with Graves' hyperthyroidism.

This clonotype has only a few counts. This chain links TRBV11-3 with TRBJ2-2, with 10 bases that match TRBD2. V shed 6 bases and J 5 bases; nucleotides not matched to a gene: 21. The CDR3 loop spans 20 amino acids. CDR1 SGHNT and CDR2 YENEEA come from the germline V gene. The CDR3 coding sequence is TGTGCCAGCAGGACCCAAGTGACAGGCTGGCTAGCGGGAGTGACCGGGGAGCTGTTTTTT. Encoded protein: CASRTQVTGWLAGVTGELFF.

In regard to this clonotype: One base away lies a much larger clone, so this may be a sequencing read error. The chain combines TRBV15 with TRBJ1-4; no clear D. CDR3 length: 14 residues. Germline V gene data show CDR1 as LNHNV and CDR2 as YYDKDF (reference sequence). The CDR3, as DNA: TGTGCCACCCGGGCAGAGTTTACTAATGAAGAACTGTTTTTT. It is translated as CATRAEFTNEELFF.